This passage covers 23 T cell receptor beta chains from one sample sequenced in a study of OX40 agonist ivuxolimab in advanced cancers. Measured with immunoSEQ multiplex PCR; TCRdb has only the in-frame clones, and not every one. The data show about 37,000 clones, with approximately 90% seen just once and 0.45% to 0.7% held by the top ten. Material: CD4+ or CD8+ T cells sorted from blood, obtained in a trial of the OX40 agonist ivuxolimab. Receptors were obtained from an adult with an advanced solid tumor such as melanoma, head and neck, liver or kidney cancer.

J is TRBJ2-3 and V is TRBV9; D is possibly TRBD2 (6 bases). CDR3 size: 13 residues. CDR1 and CDR2 from the germline V gene are SGDLS and YYNGEE. The V end lost 4 bases, the J end lost 3 bases, and 9 bases lay between the germline ends. CDR3 in DNA: TGTGCCAGCAGCCCCGGAGGGACAGATACGCAGTATTTT. This codes for CASSPGGTDTQYF.

The gene calls are TRBV28 and TRBJ2-5, with D unclear. The V and J ends lost 2 bases and 6 bases respectively, with 10 bases between them. Germline CDR1 reads MDHEN; CDR2 reads SYDVKM. CDR3 length: 13 residues. For the CDR3, the DNA is TGTGCCAGCAGTTTAGGACCATTGAAGACCCAGTACTTC. This sequence encodes CASSLGPLKTQYF. The full variable domain, its missing parts supplied by reference TRBV28 and TRBJ2-5, is DVKVTQSSRYLVKRTGEKVFLECVQDMDHENMFWYRQDPGLGLRLIYFSYDVKMKEKGDIPEGYSVSREKKERFSLILESASTNQTSMYLCASSLGPLKTQYFGPGTRLLVL.

This clone was picked up one time. This chain links TRBV28 with TRBJ1-1, with D possibly matching TRBD1 (6 bases). CDR3 size: 16 residues. Per germline, CDR1 MDHEN and CDR2 SYDVKM. Trimming shortened V by 7 bases and J by 2 bases, and 20 bases separated the two germline ends. Here the CDR3 DNA reads TGTGCCAGCAACGTGGGGGGGCGCATGGTCAACACTGAAGCTTTCTTT. Residues: CASNVGGRMVNTEAFF.

This clone was counted a single time. This chain links TRBV10-3 with TRBJ1-1; D call uncertain. V shed 1 base and J shed 0 bases, with 6 bases lying between them. CDR1 and CDR2 (germline): ENHRY, SYGVKD. CDR3 length: 14 residues. Written as DNA, the CDR3 is TGTGCCATCAGTGAGTTTTCGATGAACACTGAAGCTTTCTTT. It codes for CAISEFSMNTEAFF.

The chain links TRBV6-6 to TRBJ1-4; 8 nucleotides match TRBD1. This CDR3 is 16 amino acids long. From germline, CDR1 is MNHNY and CDR2 SVGAGI (reference sequence). V was pared by 0 bases and J by 8 bases, with 8 bases of the junction left unmatched. The CDR3 nucleotides read TGTGCCAGCAGTTACTCGTGGTCGGCAGGGGGCGAAAAACTGTTTTTT. It translates to CASSYSWSAGGEKLFF.

The DNA for the CDR3 is TGTGCCAGCAGTTTATCTCAGGGGGATCAGCCCCAGCATTTT. Residues: CASSLSQGDQPQHF. The rearrangement joins TRBV27 to TRBJ1-5; 7 nucleotides align to TRBD1. The CDR3 consists of 14 residues. Trimming took 0 bases from V and 5 from J; bases not matched to a gene: 1. Germline V gene data show CDR1 as MNHEY and CDR2 as SMNVEV (reference sequence).

Worth noting for this clone: Other DNA sequences in this sample translate to the same CDR3. This chain joins TRBV5-1 and TRBJ2-7, with 9 positions matching TRBD1. Germline values: CDR1 SGHRS, CDR2 YFSETQ. The V and J ends lost 4 bases and 6 bases, in that order; junction bases with no gene match: 14. The CDR3 spans 16 residues. CDR3 protein: CASSLRRTGDVGEQYF. The CDR3 bases are TGCGCCAGCAGCCTCCGAAGGACAGGGGATGTGGGCGAGCAGTACTTC.

J is TRBJ1-2 and V is TRBV6-1, with D unresolved. This CDR3 spans 14 amino acids. The V gene lost 4 bases and the J gene lost 4 bases, with 13 bases spanning the gap. Germline V CDR1 and CDR2: MNHNS, SASEGT. This chain's CDR3 is CASSVIRVGYGYTF. In DNA form, the CDR3 reads TGTGCCAGCAGTGTTATAAGGGTCGGCTATGGCTACACCTTC.

The chain combines TRBV9 with TRBJ2-1; D uncertain. The CDR3 spans 11 residues. Between the trimmed V and J ends, which lost 4 bases and 9 bases, there was a span of 8 bases. Germline V CDR1 and CDR2: SGDLS, YYNGEE. DNA for the CDR3: TGTGCCAGCAGCTTAAGTGGTGAGCAGTTCTTC. This gives the protein CASSLSGEQFF.

The chain is built from TRBV2 and TRBJ2-1; TRBD2 might be the D (6 bases). CDR1 is SNHLY and CDR2 is FYNNEI in the germline V gene. The CDR3 totals 13 residues. Trimming cost V 9 bases and J 10 bases, with 19 bases left between them. For the CDR3, the DNA is TGTGCCAGAAGGCCGACTAGTACGGGAGAGCAGTTCTTC. Amino acids: CARRPTSTGEQFF. The whole variable domain, filled in from reference TRBV2 and TRBJ2-1, reads EPEVTQTPSHQVTQMGQEVILRCVPISNHLYFYWYRQILGQKVEFLVSFYNNEISEKSEIFDDQFSVERPDGSNFTLKIRSTKLEDSAMYFCARRPTSTGEQFFGPGTRLTVL.

This chain links TRBV7-2 with TRBJ2-1; TRBD2 matches 15 bases. Trimming at V came to 0 bases and at J to 8 bases, leaving 2 bases not matched to a gene. The CDR3 runs to 16 residues. Germline-derived CDR1 and CDR2 are SGHTA and FQGNSA. The CDR3 sequence: CASSLAGTSGGHEQFF. The DNA of the CDR3 is TGTGCCAGCAGCTTAGCCGGGACTAGCGGGGGGCATGAGCAGTTCTTC. Drawing the rest from reference TRBV7-2 and TRBJ2-1, the complete variable domain is GAGVSQSPSNKVTEKGKDVELRCDPISGHTALYWYRQSLGQGLEFLIYFQGNSAPDKSGLPSDRFSAERTGGSVSTLTIQRTQQEDSAVYLCASSLAGTSGGHEQFFGPGTRLTVL.

The chain is built from TRBV11-2 and TRBJ1-6; weak D call: TRBD1 (5 bases). With 6 bases removed from V and 8 bases from J, the gap between germline ends came to 14 bases. The CDR3 contains 14 residues. Germline CDR1 SGHAT, CDR2 FQNNGV. The chain's CDR3 is CASSSGTDDSPLHF. The CDR3, as DNA: TGTGCCAGCAGTTCTGGGACCGATGATTCACCCCTCCACTTT.

The chain combines TRBV5-1 with TRBJ2-1; 7 nucleotides agree with TRBD2. Germline-derived CDR1 and CDR2 are SGHRS and YFSETQ. Unmatched junction bases numbered 6, after V lost 1 base and J lost 2 bases. CDR3 length: 16 amino acids. The CDR3 nucleotides read TGCGCCAGCAGCTTGTTTAGTGGGGGGGCCTACAATGAGCAGTTCTTC. Translating it yields CASSLFSGGAYNEQFF.

This rearrangement joins TRBV19 to TRBJ2-3; D not resolved. Germline values: CDR1 LNHDA, CDR2 SQIVND (reference sequence). Deletions cut 5 bases from V and 0 bases from J, with 15 bases between. CDR3 length: 16 residues. CDR3 loop: CASSPGPYTSTDTQYF. The CDR3 DNA is TGTGCCAGTAGTCCCGGGCCTTACACTAGCACAGATACGCAGTATTTT.

This chain connects TRBV5-5 to TRBJ2-5; 8 nucleotides match TRBD2. With V trimmed by 2 bases and J by 2 bases, 8 bases remained unmatched. In germline, CDR1 is SGHKS, CDR2 YYEKEE (reference sequence). The CDR3 consists of 16 residues. Here the CDR3 DNA reads TGTGCCAGCAGCTTTATTAGCGGGGCTCGACAAGAGACCCAGTACTTC. It translates to CASSFISGARQETQYF.

This chain connects TRBV6-5 to TRBJ2-5; 8 nucleotides match TRBD1. CDR1 is MNHEY, CDR2 SVGAGI, per germline. This CDR3 comprises 16 residues. Trimming removed 0 bases from V and 5 bases from J; junction bases left unmatched: 8. The CDR3 loop is CASSYSGQGARETQYF. The CDR3 coding sequence is TGTGCCAGCAGTTACTCGGGGCAGGGGGCGCGTGAGACCCAGTACTTC.

The chain carries TRBV20-1 and TRBJ2-5, with a weak D call TRBD2 (6 bases). The tail of the sequence fits TRBJ2-7 better, so the J call may be wrong. Germline V lookup: CDR1 DFQATT, CDR2 SNEGSKA (reference sequence). This CDR3 has 11 residues. The CDR3 region is CSAKWGVEQYF. The CDR3 DNA sequence: TGCAGTGCCAAGTGGGGGGTCGAGCAGTACTTC.

V usage is TRBV7-9 and J usage is TRBJ2-5, with D uncertain. The length of the CDR3 is 12 residues. V lost 3 bases and J 4 bases, leaving 6 bases between the germline ends. CDR1 and CDR2 from the germline V gene are SEHNR and FQNEAQ (reference sequence). As DNA, the CDR3 is TGTGCCAGCAGCTTTATAGTAGAGACCCAGTACTTC. It yields the protein CASSFIVETQYF. Full variable domain (remainder filled in from reference TRBV7-9 and TRBJ2-5): DTGVSQNPRHKITKRGQNVTFRCDPISEHNRLYWYRQTLGQGPEFLTYFQNEAQLEKSRLLSDRFSAERPKGSFSTLEIQRTEQGDSAMYLCASSFIVETQYFGPGTRLLVL.

J is TRBJ2-7 and V is TRBV10-3; D may match TRBD1 or TRBD2 (5 bases each). V lost 4 bases, J lost 0 bases, and 10 bases lay in between. CDR1 and CDR2 from the germline V gene are ENHRY and SYGVKD. CDR3 length: 14 amino acids. The CDR3 region is CAISGVGPSYEQYF. The CDR3 nucleotides read TGTGCCATCAGTGGGGTGGGACCCTCCTACGAGCAGTACTTC.

The V and J genes are TRBV4-2 and TRBJ2-3, with a weak D call TRBD2 (5 bases). CDR1 LGHNA and CDR2 YNFKEQ come from the germline V gene. The CDR3 is made up of 13 amino acids. V lost 10 bases and J lost 5, with 16 bases in between. This CDR3 reads CATRALAGDTQYF. CDR3 in DNA: TGTGCCACCCGGGCTCTAGCCGGAGATACGCAGTATTTT.

The V call is TRBV6-6, the J call TRBJ1-3, with unresolved D. Deletions cut 7 bases from V and 3 bases from J, with 13 bases between. The CDR3 runs 14 residues. Germline CDR1 is MNHNY and CDR2 is SVGAGI (reference sequence). CDR3: CASNLDLYGNTIYF. The CDR3 DNA follows: TGTGCCAGCAACCTGGACCTATATGGAAACACCATATATTTT.

The chain combines TRBV27 with TRBJ2-7; 7 nucleotides match TRBD1. J lost 6 bases, V lost 6 bases, and 11 bases had no gene match. This CDR3 has 14 amino acids. Germline V gene sequence: CDR1 MNHEY, CDR2 SMNVEV (reference sequence). The CDR3 loop reads CASRRGQAFGEQYF. The CDR3 DNA is TGTGCCAGCAGGCGCGGACAGGCCTTCGGCGAGCAGTACTTC.

This rearrangement joins TRBV18 to TRBJ1-3; unclear D gene. CDR1 and CDR2 (germline): KGHSH, LQKENI. V was clipped by 3 bases and J by 0 bases, with 12 bases between them. This CDR3 has 16 residues. DNA of the CDR3: TGTGCCAGCTCACCCTCCTCAGACCTCTCTGGAAACACCATATATTTT. This gives the protein CASSPSSDLSGNTIYF.